These 10 T cell receptor beta chains were sequenced from one sample in a study of vaccination effects on CD4 cells after COVID-19. These TCRs are of unknown antigen specificity. Prior to sequencing, the ViraFEST assay stimulated PBMC with viral peptide pools, which expanded the antigen-specific CD4+ T cells. Following culture for nine to ten days, CD4+ T cells were isolated. Either the BNT162b2 or mRNA-1273 vaccine was given to participants in two doses. Data came from immunoSEQ multiplex PCR; TCRdb stores just in-frame clones and leaves some out. The data hold around 23,000 clones, with around 77% observed a single time. This specimen consisted of CD4+ T cells from PBMCs cultured with HCoV-229E spike peptides, obtained after COVID-19 vaccination. Receptors were obtained from a human donor who received a COVID-19 vaccine.

The J gene is TRBJ2-3, the V gene TRBV19; the D gene is possibly TRBD2 (5 bases). Germline V gene sequence: CDR1 LNHDA, CDR2 SQIVND (reference sequence). Trimming took 6 bases from V and 5 from J, leaving 9 bases between them. This CDR3 contains 12 residues. This CDR3 is CASRQSGDTQYF. CDR3 in DNA: TGTGCCAGTAGACAAAGCGGAGATACGCAGTATTTT.

CDR3 nucleotides: TGCAGCGTTGAAGCCAAAAACATTCAGTACTTC. Translated: CSVEAKNIQYF. The genes are TRBV29-1 and TRBJ2-4; unclear D gene. Germline CDR1 SQVTM, CDR2 ANQGSEA. V lost 1 base and J 2 bases, leaving 0 bases between the germline ends. The CDR3 is 11 residues long.

The chain joins TRBV10-1 to TRBJ2-5; D is unresolved. The V end was cut by 3 bases, the J end by 3 bases, with 8 bases between. There are 13 residues in the CDR3. Germline values: CDR1 WNHNN, CDR2 SYGVQD (reference sequence). CDR3 nucleotide sequence: TGCGCCAGCAGTGATATCCCCAAAGAGACCCAGTACTTC. Amino acids: CASSDIPKETQYF.

The chain couples TRBV10-3 to TRBJ1-3; D might be TRBD1 (6 bases). The CDR3 sequence is 17 residues long. V was clipped by 3 bases and J by 0 bases, with 15 bases between them. Germline loops: CDR1 ENHRY, CDR2 SYGVKD. The CDR3 loop is CAISDIRDTGSGNTIYF. The CDR3 DNA reads as TGTGCCATCAGTGATATAAGGGACACAGGCTCTGGAAACACCATATATTTT.

This clone was recorded only once. This rearrangement joins TRBV7-9 to TRBJ2-7, with TRBD1 identical over 8 bases. The trim removed 4 bases at V and 6 bases at J, leaving 5 bases unmatched. Germline V gives CDR1 SEHNR, CDR2 FQNEAQ (reference sequence). The length of the CDR3 is 13 residues. The CDR3 spells CASSSRTGSEQYF. For the CDR3, the DNA is TGTGCCAGCAGCTCCCGGACAGGGTCCGAGCAGTACTTC.

In this sample, this clone turned up a few times. The chain joins TRBV10-1 to TRBJ2-7; 7 nucleotides match TRBD2. This CDR3 is 13 amino acids long. The ends lost 6 bases at V and 6 bases at J; junction bases unmatched: 8. Germline V gives CDR1 WNHNN, CDR2 SYGVQD (reference sequence). The CDR3 coding sequence is TGCGCCAGCAGCTGGGGGGGGTACGGCGAGCAGTACTTC. Translated: CASSWGGYGEQYF.

This clone turned up a few times. V and J are TRBV21-1 and TRBJ2-7; the DNA was not compared with TRBD2, the D call given in the table. TRBV21-1 is a known pseudogene. The CDR3 is 19 residues long. CDR3 loop: CASSKVGSKRDGASYEQYF. In DNA, the CDR3 is TGTGCCAGCAGCAAAGTTGGTTCTAAGCGGGACGGGGCCTCCTACGAGCAGTACTTC.

The chain joins TRBV30 to TRBJ2-7, with D possibly matching TRBD1 (5 bases). The germline V gene has CDR1 GTSNPN and CDR2 SVGIG (reference sequence). The CDR3 loop spans 13 amino acids. V lost 0 bases to trimming and J lost 7 bases, with 13 bases between them. CDR3 protein: CAWSVDSWREQYF. The CDR3 bases are TGTGCCTGGAGTGTCGACAGTTGGCGGGAGCAGTACTTC.

The V and J genes are TRBV6-5 and TRBJ1-1; D is unclear. This CDR3 has 13 residues. Germline CDR1 is MNHEY and CDR2 is SVGAGI. Trimming removed 5 bases at V and 3 bases at J, with 10 bases between. The CDR3 region is CASSNREDTEAFF. The CDR3 DNA sequence: TGTGCCAGCAGTAACCGGGAGGACACTGAAGCTTTCTTT.

The chain links TRBV5-1 to TRBJ2-5; TRBD2 matches at 10 bases. Germline V gene sequence: CDR1 SGHRS, CDR2 YFSETQ. The CDR3 consists of 17 residues. The ends lost 3 bases at V and 4 bases at J; junction bases unmatched: 12. For the CDR3, the DNA is TGCGCCAGCAGCTCGACAGTTTCTAGCGGGAGCGGAGAGACCCAGTACTTC. This gives the protein CASSSTVSSGSGETQYF.